These 6 T cell receptor beta chains came from one sample sequenced in a study of T cell changes during pregnancy in multiple sclerosis. Sequencing used immunoSEQ multiplex PCR; TCRdb keeps in-frame clones, though not all of them. This table holds approximately 90,000 clones, about 94% found once. Specimen: peripheral blood, collected in the third trimester of pregnancy. All receptors derive from a female donor with multiple sclerosis, enrolled in a pregnancy study.

CDR3 DNA: TGTGCCAGCAGTGATCACTTGAGCTCCTACGAGCAGTACTTC. Its translation: CASSDHLSSYEQYF. The chain carries TRBV25-1 and TRBJ2-7; D uncertain. This CDR3 has 14 residues. With 3 bases removed from V and 0 bases from J, the gap between germline ends came to 9 bases. Per germline, CDR1 MGHDK and CDR2 SYGVNS.

The rearrangement joins TRBV4-1 to TRBJ2-7, with 7 bases identical to TRBD1. The CDR3 loop spans 16 amino acids. V lost 3 bases, J lost 3 bases, and 11 bases stayed unmatched. Looked up from germline, CDR1 is MGHRA and CDR2 is YSYEKL. The CDR3 coding sequence is TGCGCCAGCAGCCAGAGACCCACGGGACAGCTCTACGAGCAGTACTTC. Residues: CASSQRPTGQLYEQYF.

V and J are TRBV6-1 and TRBJ2-1; 7 bases are shared with TRBD2. The ends lost 1 base at V and 7 bases at J; junction bases unmatched: 10. Germline CDR1 and CDR2: MNHNS and SASEGT. The CDR3 runs to 16 residues. The CDR3 reads CASSEGGRLAGNEQFF. The CDR3, as DNA: TGTGCCAGCAGTGAAGGGGGGAGACTAGCAGGGAATGAGCAGTTCTTC.

V usage is TRBV7-2 and J usage is TRBJ2-7; 13 bases are a match to TRBD2. From germline, CDR1 is SGHTA and CDR2 FQGNSA. V dropped 4 bases and J dropped 2; count of bases not matched to a gene: 2. The CDR3 loop spans 15 amino acids. CDR3 residues: CASSSGTSGTYEQYF. The CDR3 DNA is TGTGCCAGCAGCTCCGGGACTAGCGGGACCTACGAGCAGTACTTC.

The genes are TRBV9 and TRBJ2-4; the match to TRBD2 covers 9 bases. J gave up 8 bases and V 2 bases, and 5 bases lay outside the gene matches. Germline assignment: CDR1 SGDLS and CDR2 YYNGEE. The length of the CDR3 is 14 residues. CDR3 amino acids: CASSVLSGGDIQYF. The CDR3 DNA is TGTGCCAGCAGCGTTCTTAGCGGGGGTGACATTCAGTACTTC.

This chain links TRBV2 with TRBJ1-3; D may be TRBD1 (5 bases). The V gene's germline CDR1 is SNHLY and CDR2 FYNNEI. Trimming left V 7 bases short and J 0 bases short, with 10 bases between. CDR3 size: 14 residues. The CDR3 DNA reads as TGTGCCAGCATTGCTCAGGGCTCTGGAAACACCATATATTTT. Translated: CASIAQGSGNTIYF. Variable domain in full (rest from reference TRBV2 and TRBJ1-3): EPEVTQTPSHQVTQMGQEVILRCVPISNHLYFYWYRQILGQKVEFLVSFYNNEISEKSEIFDDQFSVERPDGSNFTLKIRSTKLEDSAMYFCASIAQGSGNTIYFGEGSWLTVV.